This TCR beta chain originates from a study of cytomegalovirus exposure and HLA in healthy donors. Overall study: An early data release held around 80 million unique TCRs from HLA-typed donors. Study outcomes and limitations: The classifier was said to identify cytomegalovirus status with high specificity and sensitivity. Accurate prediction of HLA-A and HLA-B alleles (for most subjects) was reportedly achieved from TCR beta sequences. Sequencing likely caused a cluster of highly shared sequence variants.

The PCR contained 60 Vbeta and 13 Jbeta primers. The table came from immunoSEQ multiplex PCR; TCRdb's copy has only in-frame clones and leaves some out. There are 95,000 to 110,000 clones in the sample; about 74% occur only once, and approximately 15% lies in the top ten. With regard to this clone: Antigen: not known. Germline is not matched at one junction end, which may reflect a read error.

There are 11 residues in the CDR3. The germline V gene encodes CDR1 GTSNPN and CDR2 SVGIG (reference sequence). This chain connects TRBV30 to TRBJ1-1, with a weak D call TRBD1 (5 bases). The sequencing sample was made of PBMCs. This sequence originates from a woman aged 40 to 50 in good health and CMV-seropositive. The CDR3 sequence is CVWQGDTEAFF. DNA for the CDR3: TGTGTCTGGCAAGGGGACACTGAAGCTTTCTTT.